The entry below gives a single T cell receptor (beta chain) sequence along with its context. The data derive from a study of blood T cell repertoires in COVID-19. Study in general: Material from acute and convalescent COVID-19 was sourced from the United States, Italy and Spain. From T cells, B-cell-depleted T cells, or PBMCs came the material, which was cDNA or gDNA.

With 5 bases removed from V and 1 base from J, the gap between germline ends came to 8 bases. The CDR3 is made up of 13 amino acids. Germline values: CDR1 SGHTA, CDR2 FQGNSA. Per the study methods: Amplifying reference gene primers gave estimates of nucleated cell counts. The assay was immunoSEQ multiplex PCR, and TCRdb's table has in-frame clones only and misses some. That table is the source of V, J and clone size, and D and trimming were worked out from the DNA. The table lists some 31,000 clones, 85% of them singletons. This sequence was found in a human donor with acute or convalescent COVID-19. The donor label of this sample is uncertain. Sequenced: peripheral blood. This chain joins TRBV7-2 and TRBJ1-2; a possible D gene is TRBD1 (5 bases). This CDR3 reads CASSQDSNYGYTF. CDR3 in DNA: TGTGCCAGCAGCCAAGACAGTAACTATGGCTACACCTTC.